The 5 T cell receptor beta chains below come from one sample, sequenced in a study of radiation and T cells in renal cell carcinoma. Treatment specified: 15 Gy SBRT to primary tumor, nephrectomy 4 weeks later. Profiled with immunoSEQ multiplex PCR; TCRdb holds only in-frame clones, not every one. In the table there are 10,000 to 15,000 clones, around 35% of which are singletons. The specimen comprised tumor tissue, sampled from a patient whose treatment included radiotherapy and nephrectomy. These receptors were taken from a man in his 60s with renal cell carcinoma.

The chain has TRBV13 and TRBJ2-7; D is unclear. Trimming removed 1 base at V and 1 base at J, with 8 bases between. The germline V gene encodes CDR1 PRHDT and CDR2 FYEKMQ (reference sequence). The CDR3 has 14 amino acids. The CDR3 DNA sequence: TGTGCCAGCAGCTTAGTGATGGGTTCCTACGAGCAGTACTTC. Translating it yields CASSLVMGSYEQYF.

The rearrangement uses TRBV27 and TRBJ2-6; possibly TRBD1 for D (5 bases). Trimming stripped 0 bases from V and 0 bases from J, with 12 bases between. The CDR3 totals 18 residues. CDR1 is MNHEY, CDR2 SMNVEV, per germline (reference sequence). For the CDR3, the DNA is TGTGCCAGCAGTTTATCGCCAGGGTTAAACTCTGGGGCCAACGTCCTGACTTTC. It codes for CASSLSPGLNSGANVLTF. Full variable domain (outside the CDR3, taken from reference TRBV27 and TRBJ2-6): EAQVTQNPRYLITVTGKKLTVTCSQNMNHEYMSWYRQDPGLGLRQIYYSMNVEVTDKGDVPEGYKVSRKEKRNFPLILESPSPNQTSLYFCASSLSPGLNSGANVLTFGAGSRLTVL.

The chain is built from TRBV29-1 and TRBJ2-2; 10 bases map to TRBD2. The length of the CDR3 is 17 residues. The ends lost 7 bases at V and 4 bases at J; junction bases unmatched: 15. Germline assignment: CDR1 SQVTM and CDR2 ANQGSEA. DNA of the CDR3: TGCAGCGCCACAGGGCTAGCGGGAGAAATAGGCACCGGGGAGCTGTTTTTT. Translation gives CSATGLAGEIGTGELFF.

The chain is built from TRBV5-6 and TRBJ1-2; no reliable D call. The CDR3 has 13 residues. Germline CDR1 reads SGHDT; CDR2 reads YYEEEE. V gave up 4 bases and J gave up 3 bases, with 10 bases separating them. CDR3 bases: TGTGCCAGCAGCCCGGACGTTTACTATGGCTACACCTTC. As protein: CASSPDVYYGYTF.

This chain joins TRBV13 and TRBJ1-1; TRBD1 might be the D (5 bases). Germline-derived CDR1 and CDR2 are PRHDT and FYEKMQ (reference sequence). CDR3 size: 14 residues. Trimming took off 5 bases at V and 7 bases at J, with 17 bases between the two ends. In nucleotides, the CDR3 is TGTGCCAGCAGCCCCCTCCTGGGGCACATTGAAGCTTTCTTT. Translating it yields CASSPLLGHIEAFF.